The source of this T cell receptor beta chain is a study of T-cell reconstitution after alpha-beta-depleted transplantation in children. Preparing the TCRbeta library involved the use of unique molecular identifiers. TCRdb passed the PCR reads through MiXCR, listing each CDR3 protein once. The sample holds more than 550,000 distinct CDR3 sequences; roughly a tenth are singletons and the top ten take less than 5%. This clonotype was seen at least ten times. The material sequenced was PBMCs from the stem cell graft donor, taken from the stem cell graft. The source of this sequence is a human donor who donated a stem cell graft to a child with acute myeloid leukemia.

CDR3 sequence reads: CSAIYRSSGQPQHF. CDR3 DNA: TGCAGTGCTATATACAGGTCGAGTGGGCAGCCCCAGCATTTT. The rearrangement uses TRBV20-1 and TRBJ1-5, with D perhaps matching TRBD1 (5 bases). Germline CDR1 reads DFQATT; CDR2 reads SNEGSKA (reference sequence). There are 14 residues in the CDR3. The germline V and J ends were trimmed by 4 bases and 7 bases, with 17 bases remaining between them.